This T cell receptor beta chain was found in a study of blood T cell repertoires in COVID-19. Study in general: The study drew acute and convalescent COVID-19 samples from the United States, Italy and Spain. Sources were T cells, B-cell-depleted T cells, or PBMCs; the material itself was cDNA or gDNA.

Per the authors' pipeline: The authors estimated nucleated cell counts from reference gene primer amplification. The data were produced by immunoSEQ multiplex PCR, yet TCRdb's version contains in-frame clones alone and is incomplete. The V and J calls and clone size come from that table; D and trimming were worked out from the DNA. The sample includes 150,000 to 200,000 clones, 81% seen only once; the top ten take approximately 10%. In germline, CDR1 is KGHSH, CDR2 LQKENI. The V segment lost 3 bases and the J segment 5 bases; nucleotides outside the gene matches: 12. The length of the CDR3 is 16 residues.

The chain uses TRBV18 and TRBJ2-5; 7 bases agree with TRBD1. The TCR comes from a man in his 60s with active or convalescent COVID-19. The sample was peripheral blood. The CDR3 nucleotides read TGTGCCAGCTCACCTTCGGGACAGTGGCTCGGGGAGACCCAGTACTTC. As protein: CASSPSGQWLGETQYF. Filled out from reference TRBV18 and TRBJ2-5, the complete variable domain reads NAGVMQNPRHLVRRRGQEARLRCSPMKGHSHVYWYRQLPEEGLKFMVYLQKENIIDESGMPKERFSAEFPKEGPSILRIQQVVRGDSAAYFCASSPSGQWLGETQYFGPGTRLLVL.